Below are 29 T cell receptor beta chains sequenced from a single sample in a study of T-cell memory formation after mild COVID-19. One entry per CDR3 protein results from TCRdb running MiXCR on the 5' RACE reads. The data contain almost 250,000 distinct CDR3 sequences, roughly 15% of them singletons. Source material: PBMCs or a T cell subset sorted from them (not recorded which). The receptors come from an adult woman who had mild COVID-19 (a few samples of this study predate the infection). Cell type and time point are not known.

This clonotype was found many times. V usage is TRBV7-8 and J usage is TRBJ1-5, with 7 bases lining up with TRBD1. The CDR3 contains 14 residues. The junction had 8 bases not matched to a gene; V was cut back by 6 bases and J by 6 bases. Germline CDR1 reads SGHVS; CDR2 reads FQNEAQ. The CDR3 is CASSPEQGRQPQHF. The DNA for the CDR3 is TGTGCCAGCAGTCCAGAACAGGGGCGTCAGCCCCAGCATTTT.

This clonotype was recorded once. V is TRBV19 and J is TRBJ2-1; D is uncertain. The CDR3 consists of 13 residues. Germline CDR1 LNHDA, CDR2 SQIVND (reference sequence). V was shortened by 9 bases and J by 9 bases, with 18 bases between the two germline ends. As DNA, the CDR3 is TGTGCCAGCCAATGGGCCCAGTTTGGTGAGCAGTTCTTC. Its translation is CASQWAQFGEQFF.

This clonotype showed up just a few times. V is TRBV18 and J is TRBJ1-1; the match to TRBD1 covers 8 bases. This CDR3 has 17 residues. Unmatched junction bases numbered 13, after V lost 3 bases and J lost 4 bases. From germline, CDR1 is KGHSH and CDR2 LQKENI. The CDR3, as DNA: TGTGCCAGCTCACCGAACCTGAGTGGGACAGGTGGCACTGAAGCTTTCTTT. It translates to CASSPNLSGTGGTEAFF.

This clonotype has at least ten counts. This chain connects TRBV5-1 to TRBJ1-3; D is ambiguous. The CDR3 covers 16 residues. In germline, CDR1 is SGHRS, CDR2 YFSETQ. V lost 2 bases, J lost 0 bases, and 12 bases lay in between. The CDR3 bases are TGCGCCAGCAGCTTTGCAATGGGAACCTCTGGAAACACCATATATTTT. As protein: CASSFAMGTSGNTIYF.

This clonotype was detected ten times or more. The chain uses TRBV5-1 and TRBJ2-3; tentatively, D is TRBD1 or TRBD2 (5 bases each). Trimming removed 7 bases at V and 3 bases at J, with 12 bases between. From germline, CDR1 is SGHRS and CDR2 YFSETQ. The CDR3 covers 13 residues. The CDR3 nucleotides are TGCGCCAGCGGAGAGGGGTGGACAGATACGCAGTATTTT. This codes for CASGEGWTDTQYF.

This clonotype was observed a handful of times. The gene calls are TRBV6-6 and TRBJ2-2; 7 positions match TRBD1. Germline assignment: CDR1 MNHNY and CDR2 SVGAGI (reference sequence). The CDR3 covers 17 residues. V lost 4 bases to trimming and J lost 6 bases; unmatched junction nucleotides: 14. This CDR3 reads CASSSTQTGRFAGELFF. The CDR3, as DNA: TGTGCCAGCAGTTCGACTCAGACAGGGCGTTTCGCCGGGGAGCTGTTTTTT.

This clonotype was counted a few times. The V call is TRBV5-4, the J call TRBJ1-2; D unclear. The V end was cut by 2 bases, the J end by 2 bases, with 16 bases between. CDR3 length equals 16 residues. Germline loops: CDR1 SGHNT, CDR2 YYREEE (reference sequence). The CDR3 loop is CASSFLSYRENYGYTF. The DNA for the CDR3 is TGTGCCAGCAGCTTCCTAAGTTATAGAGAGAACTATGGCTACACCTTC.

This clonotype has ten or more counts. This sequence joins TRBV11-2 and TRBJ2-2, with 13 bases identical to TRBD2. Germline V gene lookup returns CDR1 SGHAT and CDR2 FQNNGV. This CDR3 is built from 17 residues. V was pared by 4 bases and J by 3 bases, with 5 bases of the junction left unmatched. The chain's CDR3 is CASSSLTSGGYTGELFF. CDR3 DNA: TGTGCCAGCAGCTCACTGACTAGCGGGGGGTACACCGGGGAGCTGTTTTTT.

In nucleotides, the CDR3 is TGTGCCACCAACCGAGCAGGGATCGGCTATGGCTACACCTTC. Amino acids: CATNRAGIGYGYTF. The chain employs TRBV15 and TRBJ1-2; the D gene is possibly TRBD1 (5 bases). V lost 7 bases and J lost 4, with 16 bases in between. Germline loops: CDR1 LNHNV, CDR2 YYDKDF (reference sequence). The CDR3 spans 14 residues.

Many counts were recorded for this clonotype. The chain has TRBV18 and TRBJ1-2, with TRBD1 matching over 12 bases. Germline CDR1 KGHSH, CDR2 LQKENI. V was clipped by 0 bases and J by 8 bases; unmatched bases: 4. The CDR3 is made up of 15 amino acids. CDR3 coding DNA: TGTGCCAGCTCACCACCGTCCGGGACAGGGGGCGGCTACACCTTC. Protein sequence: CASSPPSGTGGGYTF.

The chain combines TRBV24-1 with TRBJ1-2; the D is unclear. Trimming cost V 1 base and J 4 bases, with 9 bases left between them. This CDR3 contains 14 residues. The germline CDR1 and CDR2 sequences are KGHDR and SFDVKD. In nucleotides, the CDR3 is TGTGCCACCAGTGATTTTGCGAAGTCCTATGGCTACACCTTC. It codes for CATSDFAKSYGYTF.

This chain connects TRBV2 to TRBJ1-1; D ambiguous. The CDR3 sequence is 15 residues long. Trimming removed 7 bases at V and 1 base at J, with 16 bases between. Per germline, CDR1 SNHLY and CDR2 FYNNEI. The CDR3 reads CASTEHDAPNTEAFF. In DNA, the CDR3 is TGTGCCAGCACCGAACACGACGCGCCGAACACTGAAGCTTTCTTT.

The chain couples TRBV12-3 or TRBV12-4 to TRBJ2-7, with 9 positions matching TRBD1. V lost 2 bases, J lost 6 bases, and 2 bases stayed unmatched. The CDR3 consists of 13 residues. The CDR3 sequence is CASSLRTGAEQYF. In DNA form, the CDR3 reads TGTGCCAGCAGTTTACGGACAGGGGCCGAGCAGTACTTC.

V and J are TRBV5-1 and TRBJ2-7; D is possibly TRBD1 or TRBD2 (6 bases each). This CDR3 is built from 13 residues. CDR1 is SGHRS and CDR2 is YFSETQ in the germline V gene. Trimming cost V 5 bases and J 6 bases, with 15 bases left between them. CDR3 nucleotides: TGCGCCAGCAGAAACCCGGGGGCATTCGAGCAGTACTTC. This translates into CASRNPGAFEQYF.

This clonotype was detected only a few times. The V and J genes are TRBV12-3 or TRBV12-4 and TRBJ2-2; TRBD1 might be the D (6 bases). V dropped 1 base and J dropped 5 bases, with 8 bases sitting between them. The CDR3 runs 14 residues. CDR3: CASSLEGETGELFF. The CDR3 nucleotides are TGTGCCAGCAGTTTAGAGGGGGAGACCGGGGAGCTGTTTTTT.

This clonotype came up a few times. The rearrangement uses TRBV13 and TRBJ1-1; D remains unclear. Germline CDR1 and CDR2: PRHDT and FYEKMQ (reference sequence). This CDR3 is built from 13 residues. Trimming took 3 bases from V and 5 from J, leaving 10 bases between them. As DNA, the CDR3 is TGTGCCAGCAGCTTCATAGGGAAGACTGAAGCTTTCTTT. Its protein product is CASSFIGKTEAFF. The complete variable domain, with remaining parts taken from reference TRBV13 and TRBJ1-1, reads AAGVIQSPRHLIKEKRETATLKCYPIPRHDTVYWYQQGPGQDPQFLISFYEKMQSDKGSIPDRFSAQQFSDYHSELNMSSLELGDSALYFCASSFIGKTEAFFGQGTRLTVV.

CDR3 bases: TGTGCCAGTACTGGACTAGCGGGAGGAGGGACCGGGGAGCTGTTTTTT. Amino acids: CASTGLAGGGTGELFF. This chain connects TRBV19 to TRBJ2-2, with 14 bases that match TRBD2. The germline V gene has CDR1 LNHDA and CDR2 SQIVND (reference sequence). The V segment lost 7 bases and the J segment 5 bases; nucleotides outside the gene matches: 6. The CDR3 consists of 16 residues.

This clonotype has a count of ten or more. The chain uses TRBV2 and TRBJ1-2, with a possible D match to TRBD1 (5 bases). The germline V gene encodes CDR1 SNHLY and CDR2 FYNNEI. The length of the CDR3 is 13 residues. Trimming cost V 4 bases and J 4 bases, with 10 bases left between them. This CDR3 reads CASSVGQGYGYTF. As DNA, the CDR3 is TGTGCCAGCAGTGTCGGTCAGGGCTATGGCTACACCTTC.

This clonotype has more than one count but fewer than ten. The chain uses TRBV5-1 and TRBJ1-1; D is uncertain. CDR1 SGHRS and CDR2 YFSETQ come from the germline V gene. The CDR3 length is 14 residues. The V gene lost 1 base and the J gene lost 0 bases, with 7 bases spanning the gap. This chain's CDR3 is CASSLSGMNTEAFF. CDR3 nucleotide sequence: TGCGCCAGCAGCTTGTCAGGAATGAACACTGAAGCTTTCTTT.

This clonotype was observed at least ten times. The genes are TRBV7-9 and TRBJ2-5, with 7 bases that match TRBD2. This CDR3 is 15 amino acids long. Germline values: CDR1 SEHNR, CDR2 FQNEAQ (reference sequence). The ends lost 1 base at V and 5 bases at J; junction bases unmatched: 7. The CDR3 nucleotides read TGTGCCAGCAGCTTAGGGGGCGGGAGCGGCGAGACCCAGTACTTC. Its protein product is CASSLGGGSGETQYF.

This clonotype turned up a few times. V gene TRBV5-1 combines with J gene TRBJ1-2, with 7 bases matching TRBD1. The germline CDR1 and CDR2 sequences are SGHRS and YFSETQ. The V segment lost 4 bases and the J segment 1 base; nucleotides outside the gene matches: 16. The CDR3 is 18 amino acids. CDR3 coding DNA: TGCGCCAGCAGCCGGGGGCGACAGGGCCCCCGGGTTAACTATGGCTACACCTTC. Translation: CASSRGRQGPRVNYGYTF.

This clonotype was found a few times. The chain uses TRBV10-3 and TRBJ1-5; tentatively, D is TRBD1 (6 bases). CDR1 is ENHRY and CDR2 is SYGVKD in the germline V gene. There are 14 residues in the CDR3. Trimming shortened V by 11 bases and J by 7 bases, and 21 bases separated the two germline ends. CDR3 loop: CASTRGGNGQPQHF. Written as DNA, the CDR3 is TGTGCCTCGACAAGGGGGGGCAACGGGCAGCCCCAGCATTTT.

CDR3 protein: CASSQADQRLDTEAFF. In nucleotides, the CDR3 is TGCGCCAGCAGCCAAGCGGACCAAAGGCTGGACACTGAAGCTTTCTTT. The rearrangement joins TRBV4-1 to TRBJ1-1; no firm D call. The V and J ends lost 1 base and 3 bases respectively, with 15 bases between them. The CDR3 has 16 amino acids. Germline V gene data show CDR1 as MGHRA and CDR2 as YSYEKL.

The chain carries TRBV5-1 and TRBJ2-1; 13 positions agree with TRBD2. Trimming took 5 bases from V and 7 from J; bases not matched to a gene: 6. Germline values: CDR1 SGHRS, CDR2 YFSETQ. The CDR3 extends over 15 amino acids. The CDR3 region has the DNA TGCGCCAGCAGACTAGCGGGGGGGGACGGGAATGAGCAGTTCTTC. It specifies CASRLAGGDGNEQFF.

The rearrangement links TRBV12-3 or TRBV12-4 to TRBJ2-1, with 12 bases matching TRBD2. This CDR3 is 15 amino acids long. The J segment lost 5 bases and the V segment lost 6 bases, leaving 5 bases of the junction unmatched. The CDR3 coding sequence is TGTGCCAGCAGACCGACTAGCGGGGGACACAATGAGCAGTTCTTC. Its protein is CASRPTSGGHNEQFF.

This clonotype appeared many times. The CDR3: CASRRDRGFNNEQFF. Here the CDR3 DNA reads TGTGCCAGCAGGCGGGACAGGGGCTTTAACAATGAGCAGTTCTTC. The J gene is TRBJ2-1, the V gene TRBV6-5; 10 nucleotides match TRBD1. Germline-derived CDR1 and CDR2 are MNHEY and SVGAGI. The trim removed 6 bases at V and 5 bases at J, leaving 7 bases unmatched. This CDR3 contains 15 residues.

This clonotype was detected many times. The chain employs TRBV20-1 and TRBJ2-7; TRBD2 matches 12 bases. CDR1 is DFQATT and CDR2 is SNEGSKA in the germline V gene (reference sequence). Trimming removed 0 bases from V and 3 bases from J; junction bases left unmatched: 6. The CDR3 has 16 residues. The CDR3 bases are TGCAGTGCTAGAGATGCTCTAGCGGGGGGGCTCTACGAGCAGTACTTC. This translates into CSARDALAGGLYEQYF.

This clonotype was seen a handful of times. V gene TRBV24-1 combines with J gene TRBJ2-3, with 11 bases identical to TRBD2. Trimming at V came to 8 bases and at J to 0 bases, leaving 6 bases not matched to a gene. Germline V CDR1 and CDR2: KGHDR, SFDVKD. This CDR3 contains 16 residues. The CDR3 DNA reads as TGTGCCACCACCCCGGGACTAGCGGCGAGCACAGATACGCAGTATTTT. Translation: CATTPGLAASTDTQYF.

This chain connects TRBV30 to TRBJ1-2; D gene uncertain. Per germline, CDR1 GTSNPN and CDR2 SVGIG (reference sequence). V lost 3 bases and J lost 5, with 19 bases in between. This CDR3 contains 15 residues. This chain's CDR3 is CAWSRGAPATYGYTF. CDR3 DNA: TGTGCCTGGAGCAGAGGAGCGCCGGCCACTTATGGCTACACCTTC.